This T cell receptor beta chain was identified in a study of PD-1 blockade in classical Hodgkin lymphoma. The patients all showed relapse after autologous stem cell transplantation, while their brentuximab vedotin exposure varied. Using immunoSEQ multiplex PCR, the repertoire was profiled, and TCRdb retains in-frame clones only, with some absent. The table records around 150,000 clones, around four fifths of them present only once. The origin of this receptor is a human donor with classical Hodgkin lymphoma. The sequenced sample was peripheral blood mononuclear cells (PBMCs), obtained before the second cycle of nivolumab.

The CDR3 is CASSFGGTGELFF. DNA for the CDR3: TGTGCCAGCAGCTTCGGGGGCACCGGGGAGCTGTTTTTT. V usage is TRBV7-2 and J usage is TRBJ2-2; tentatively, D is TRBD2 (6 bases). The ends were cut back, 3 bases at V and 4 bases at J, with 6 bases in the middle. Germline-derived CDR1 and CDR2 are SGHTA and FQGNSA. The CDR3 consists of 13 residues.